This paragraph reports one TCR beta chain. CDR1 is SGHKS and CDR2 is YYEKEE in the germline V gene (reference sequence). Deletions cut 0 bases from V and 1 base from J, with 7 bases between. The CDR3 has 14 residues. This sample is part of a study of blood T cell repertoires in COVID-19. Study background: Acute-phase and convalescent COVID-19 samples originated in the United States, Italy and Spain. Sources were T cells, B-cell-depleted T cells, or PBMCs; the material itself was cDNA or gDNA.

Followed over time, Seattle patients had been enrolled while infection was active. In the authors' methods: Reference gene primer amplification in the assay estimated nucleated cell counts. Sequencing used immunoSEQ multiplex PCR; TCRdb keeps in-frame clones, though not all of them. From that table come the V and J calls and clone size; the DNA was used to work out D and trimming. The table has a few hundred thousand clones, approximately 83% seen once. What was sequenced was peripheral blood. The chain couples TRBV5-5 to TRBJ1-2; no clear D gene. The sequence was collected from a woman aged 30 to 39 with COVID-19, enrolled during active disease. Here the CDR3 DNA reads TGTGCCAGCAGCTTGGCTGAGGGTAACTATGGCTACACCTTC. This gives the protein CASSLAEGNYGYTF.